What follows is one T cell receptor (beta chain) and its context. Antigen specificity is unknown. The purity of all sorted populations exceeded 95%. This entry belongs to a study of beta chain features in type 1 diabetes. Sequencing targeted expressed TCRB transcripts, as all isolated RNA had been reverse transcribed. Method: immunoSEQ multiplex PCR; TCRdb's copy keeps in-frame clones and lacks some. The sample lists 130,000 to 150,000 clones; 48% were seen once. General observations from the study: HLA effects on TCRB rearrangement stayed unresolved here. Significant though moderate, a shortening of TCRB CDR3s appeared in all four CD4+ subsets of Type 1 diabetes patients.

The CDR3 is made up of 14 amino acids. V shed 0 bases and J 7 bases; nucleotides not matched to a gene: 3. The germline gives CDR1 MDHEN, CDR2 SYDVKM. The chain combines TRBV28 with TRBJ2-4; 7 bases fit TRBD1. Material: Tregs from blood. The source is a man aged 18-30 years in good health. The CDR3, as DNA: TGTGCCAGCAGTTTATGGAGGGACAGCAACATTCAGTACTTC. Its protein is CASSLWRDSNIQYF. The whole variable domain, filled in from reference TRBV28 and TRBJ2-4, reads DVKVTQSSRYLVKRTGEKVFLECVQDMDHENMFWYRQDPGLGLRLIYFSYDVKMKEKGDIPEGYSVSREKKERFSLILESASTNQTSMYLCASSLWRDSNIQYFGAGTRLSVL.